The 18 T cell receptor beta chains below all came from one sample that was sequenced in a study of blood T cells in healthy people across ages. A second about 7 to 11 cycle PCR used barcoded and J-beta primers. TCRdb independently ran MiXCR on the 5' RACE reads; one entry per CDR3 protein. The sample lists 550,000 to 700,000 distinct CDR3 sequences; roughly 29% were seen once. The sequencing input was blood. Receptor source: a woman in her seventies in good health.

The gene calls are TRBV20-1 and TRBJ2-3; D gene uncertain. This CDR3 spans 14 amino acids. Trimming shortened V by 1 base and J by 4 bases, and 12 bases separated the two germline ends. CDR1 is DFQATT and CDR2 is SNEGSKA in the germline V gene (reference sequence). The CDR3 DNA is TGCAGTGCTAGAGCCCCTGGTATCGCAGATACGCAGTATTTT. It yields the protein CSARAPGIADTQYF.

This clonotype was detected only a few times. The J gene is TRBJ1-3, the V gene TRBV12-3 or TRBV12-4; D is ambiguous. The CDR3 sequence is 14 residues long. V was clipped by 5 bases and J by 0 bases, with 8 bases between them. The chain's CDR3 is CASSPDFSGNTIYF. CDR3 DNA: TGTGCCAGCAGTCCGGACTTCTCTGGAAACACCATATATTTT.

This clonotype came up a few times. The rearrangement uses TRBV20-1 and TRBJ2-5, with D unclear. This CDR3 region has 15 residues. Germline CDR1 reads DFQATT; CDR2 reads SNEGSKA (reference sequence). V was pared by 0 bases and J by 1 base, with 12 bases between. This CDR3 is CSARDSRKPQETQYF. For the CDR3, the DNA is TGCAGTGCTAGAGATAGTAGGAAACCCCAAGAGACCCAGTACTTC.

The chain joins TRBV11-3 to TRBJ2-1; the match to TRBD1 covers 8 bases. Germline V CDR1 and CDR2: SGHNT, YENEEA. The CDR3 totals 15 residues. Unmatched junction bases numbered 8, after V lost 4 bases and J lost 6 bases. The CDR3 is CASSSGQGKLNEQFF. The CDR3 DNA reads TGTGCCAGCAGCTCCGGACAGGGTAAGCTCAATGAGCAGTTCTTC.

V usage is TRBV20-1 and J usage is TRBJ2-1; TRBD2 is a possible D gene (6 bases). Trimming took 7 bases from V and 3 from J, leaving 13 bases between them. CDR1 DFQATT and CDR2 SNEGSKA come from the germline V gene (reference sequence). The CDR3 extends over 13 amino acids. CDR3 bases: TGCAGTGTCGGGGAGGCGATCTACAATGAGCAGTTCTTC. Its translation is CSVGEAIYNEQFF.

The sample holds a few counts of this clonotype. The rearrangement links TRBV3-1 to TRBJ2-5, with 7 bases fitting TRBD1. The V gene's germline CDR1 is LGHDT and CDR2 YNNKEL (reference sequence). This CDR3 region has 15 residues. J gave up 0 bases and V 2 bases, and 3 bases lay outside the gene matches. The CDR3 region is CASSQWDSNQETQYF. The DNA for the CDR3 is TGTGCCAGCAGCCAATGGGACAGCAACCAAGAGACCCAGTACTTC.

This clonotype was counted a few times. This chain joins TRBV19 and TRBJ2-7, with D hard to call. CDR3 length: 13 residues. Trimming stripped 3 bases from V and 0 bases from J, with 6 bases between. Germline-derived CDR1 and CDR2 are LNHDA and SQIVND (reference sequence). The CDR3 coding sequence is TGTGCCAGTAGTATCGGCTTCTCCTACGAGCAGTACTTC. Its protein is CASSIGFSYEQYF.

The V and J genes are TRBV29-1 and TRBJ2-1; D is unresolved. This CDR3 region has 13 residues. Trimming shortened V by 0 bases and J by 8 bases, and 11 bases separated the two germline ends. Germline V gene data show CDR1 as SQVTM and CDR2 as ANQGSEA. The CDR3 here is CSVEDPFYDEQFF. The CDR3, as DNA: TGCAGCGTTGAAGATCCGTTTTATGATGAGCAGTTCTTC.

This clonotype was seen repeatedly, ten times or more. This sequence joins TRBV3-1 and TRBJ2-3, with D perhaps matching TRBD1 or TRBD2 (5 bases each). With 3 bases removed from V and 3 bases from J, the gap between germline ends came to 7 bases. The CDR3 has 13 residues. Germline lookup yields CDR1 LGHDT and CDR2 YNNKEL (reference sequence). CDR3 sequence (DNA): TGTGCCAGCAGCCAGGGGGAAACAGATACGCAGTATTTT. Protein product: CASSQGETDTQYF.

The genes are TRBV20-1 and TRBJ2-5; 8 nucleotides line up with TRBD1. The J call may be wrong; the DNA end is better matched by TRBJ2-1. Looked up from germline, CDR1 is DFQATT and CDR2 is SNEGSKA (reference sequence). The length of the CDR3 is 13 residues. CDR3: CSARAQGAGEQFF. CDR3 sequence (DNA): TGCAGTGCTAGAGCCCAGGGGGCGGGTGAGCAGTTCTTC.

This chain uses TRBV14 with TRBJ2-3; D is ambiguous. With 2 bases removed from V and 6 bases from J, the gap between germline ends came to 18 bases. This CDR3 has 16 amino acids. Germline CDR1 is SGHDN and CDR2 is FVKESK. The CDR3 here is CASSQSWVAREDTQYF. DNA for the CDR3: TGTGCCAGCAGCCAAAGTTGGGTAGCCCGTGAGGATACGCAGTATTTT.

There are a few counts of this clonotype. One junction end disagrees with the germline gene, perhaps due to a read error. V is TRBV5-1 and J is TRBJ2-7; tentative D call: TRBD2 (6 bases). This CDR3 spans 15 amino acids. Germline-derived CDR1 and CDR2 are SGHRS and YFSETQ. In DNA, the CDR3 is TGCGTCAGCAGCTTGGAAGTCGGGGGTACCTACGAGCAGTACTTC. This codes for CVSSLEVGGTYEQYF.

V usage is TRBV27 and J usage is TRBJ1-1; 7 bases are a match to TRBD1. With 5 bases clipped from V and 6 bases from J, the junction kept 18 bases outside the gene matches. This CDR3 comprises 17 residues. Germline CDR1 and CDR2: MNHEY and SMNVEV (reference sequence). The CDR3 DNA reads as TGTGCCAGCAGTCCCCAGACAGGGCGTCGAGCTTCGGCTGAAGCTTTCTTT. It translates to CASSPQTGRRASAEAFF.

This clonotype was detected a few times. A junction boundary mismatches the germline segment, possibly from a read error. The rearrangement uses TRBV9 and TRBJ2-5; a possible D gene is TRBD2 (7 bases). TRBJ2-1 explains the end of the DNA better; the J call may be wrong. The CDR3 is made up of 15 amino acids. CDR1 is SGDLS and CDR2 is YYNGEE in the germline V gene. DNA for the CDR3: TGTGCCAGCTGCGTAGGGGGGGGGCGCATGCATGAGCAGTTCTTC. It translates to CASCVGGGRMHEQFF.

The V call is TRBV7-2, the J call TRBJ2-1, with TRBD2 identical over 9 bases. This CDR3 spans 16 amino acids. Germline V lookup: CDR1 SGHTA, CDR2 FQGNSA. With V trimmed by 6 bases and J by 7 bases, 13 bases remained unmatched. The CDR3 here is CASRYDVLAGVNEQFF. In DNA, the CDR3 is TGTGCCAGCAGGTATGACGTATTAGCGGGGGTTAATGAGCAGTTCTTC.

Only a few counts were recorded for this clonotype. V and J are TRBV7-2 and TRBJ2-5, with 7 positions matching TRBD2. This CDR3 region has 16 residues. V was clipped by 3 bases and J by 1 base; unmatched bases: 8. Per germline, CDR1 SGHTA and CDR2 FQGNSA. DNA for the CDR3: TGTGCCAGCAGCTTTGGGCGGGGGTTAATCCAAGAGACCCAGTACTTC. This codes for CASSFGRGLIQETQYF. Variable domain in full (rest from reference TRBV7-2 and TRBJ2-5): GAGVSQSPSNKVTEKGKDVELRCDPISGHTALYWYRQSLGQGLEFLIYFQGNSAPDKSGLPSDRFSAERTGGSVSTLTIQRTQQEDSAVYLCASSFGRGLIQETQYFGPGTRLLVL.

This clonotype was counted only a few times. V and J are TRBV13 and TRBJ2-3, with a weak D call TRBD1 (6 bases). The V end was cut by 5 bases, the J end by 5 bases, with 14 bases between. The CDR3 spans 14 residues. Germline V gene sequence: CDR1 PRHDT, CDR2 FYEKMQ (reference sequence). The CDR3 DNA reads as TGTGCCAGCAGCCTCTCCACAGGGAAAGATACGCAGTATTTT. This encodes CASSLSTGKDTQYF.

This clonotype has more than one count but fewer than ten. V usage is TRBV9 and J usage is TRBJ1-4; tentative D call: TRBD1 (6 bases). In germline, CDR1 is SGDLS, CDR2 YYNGEE. Trimming stripped 3 bases from V and 8 bases from J, with 20 bases between. The CDR3 totals 16 residues. This chain's CDR3 is CASSATGMAPREKLFF. Written as DNA, the CDR3 is TGTGCCAGCAGCGCAACAGGGATGGCTCCGAGGGAAAAACTGTTTTTT.